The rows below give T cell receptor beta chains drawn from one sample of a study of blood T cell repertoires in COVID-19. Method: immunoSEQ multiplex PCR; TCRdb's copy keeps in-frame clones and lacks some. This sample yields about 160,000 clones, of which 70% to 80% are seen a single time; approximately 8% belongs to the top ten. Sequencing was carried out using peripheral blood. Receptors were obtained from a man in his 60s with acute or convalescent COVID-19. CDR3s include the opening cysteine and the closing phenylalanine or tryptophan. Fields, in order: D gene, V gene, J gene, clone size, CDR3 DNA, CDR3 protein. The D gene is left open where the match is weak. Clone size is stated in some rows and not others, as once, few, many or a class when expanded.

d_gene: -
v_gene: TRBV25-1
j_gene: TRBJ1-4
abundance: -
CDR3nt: TGTGCCAGCAGGGGCAGTGTTTTTAATGAAAAACTGTTTTTT
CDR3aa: CASRGSVFNEKLFF

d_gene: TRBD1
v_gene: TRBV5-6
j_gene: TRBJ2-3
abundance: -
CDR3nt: TGTGCCAGCAGCAAAATCAGGGGGGATACGCAGTATTTT
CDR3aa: CASSKIRGDTQYF

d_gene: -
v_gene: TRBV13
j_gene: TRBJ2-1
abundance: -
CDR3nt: TGTGCCAGCAGCTCCAGACAGGTTAGGCGCAATGAGCAGTTCTTC
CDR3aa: CASSSRQVRRNEQFF

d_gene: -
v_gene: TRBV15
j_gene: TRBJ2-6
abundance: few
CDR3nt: TGTGCCACCGGGGCCACCGGGGCCAACGTCCTGACTTTC
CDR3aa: CATGATGANVLTF

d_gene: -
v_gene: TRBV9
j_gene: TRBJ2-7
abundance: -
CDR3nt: TGTGCCAGCAGCGTAGAAGGGGACTCCTACGAGCAGTACTTC
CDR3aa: CASSVEGDSYEQYF

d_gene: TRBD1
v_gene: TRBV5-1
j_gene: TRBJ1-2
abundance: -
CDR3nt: TGCGCCAGCGGAACGGCCTGGACAGGCGGTAGGAGCTACACCTTC
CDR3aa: CASGTAWTGGRSYTF

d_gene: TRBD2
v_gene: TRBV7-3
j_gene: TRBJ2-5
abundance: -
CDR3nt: TGTGCCAGCAGCTTGGGTAGCGGGGCAGAGACCCAGTACTTC
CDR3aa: CASSLGSGAETQYF

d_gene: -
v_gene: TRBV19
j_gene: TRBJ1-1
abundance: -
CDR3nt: TGTGCCAGTAGTATAGGGACAGATAATGAAGCTTTCTTT
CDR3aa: CASSIGTDNEAFF

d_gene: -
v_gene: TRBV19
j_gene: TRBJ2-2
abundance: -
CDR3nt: TGTGCCAGTAGACCGGGCACCGGGGAGCTGTTTTTT
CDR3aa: CASRPGTGELFF

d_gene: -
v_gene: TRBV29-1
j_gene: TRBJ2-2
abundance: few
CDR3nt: TGCAGCGTTCGTCCAGGTACCTACACCGGGGAGCTGTTTTTT
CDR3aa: CSVRPGTYTGELFF

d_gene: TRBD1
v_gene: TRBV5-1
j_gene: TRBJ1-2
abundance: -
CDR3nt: TGCGCCAGCAGCTCCTCCGACAGGGGGCGAGGCTACACCTTC
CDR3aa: CASSSSDRGRGYTF

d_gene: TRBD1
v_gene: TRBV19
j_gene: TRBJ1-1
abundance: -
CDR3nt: TGTGCCAGTAGTGCGAAGCCGGGACAGGGGACGCCTGAAGCTTTCTTT
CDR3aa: CASSAKPGQGTPEAFF

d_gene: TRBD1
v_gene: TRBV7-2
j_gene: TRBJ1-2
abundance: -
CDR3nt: TGTGCCAGCAGCTTTGGGGCAGGGGGCGGCTACACCTTC
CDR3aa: CASSFGAGGGYTF

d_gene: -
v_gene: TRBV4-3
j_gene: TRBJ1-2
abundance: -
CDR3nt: TGCGCCAGCAGCCAAGAGTTGGGGCGTGGCTACACCTTC
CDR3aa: CASSQELGRGYTF

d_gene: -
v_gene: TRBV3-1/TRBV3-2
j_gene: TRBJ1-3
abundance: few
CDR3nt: TGTGCCAGCAGCCTTCGGGTCCCGAACTCTGGAAACACCATATATTTT
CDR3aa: CASSLRVPNSGNTIYF

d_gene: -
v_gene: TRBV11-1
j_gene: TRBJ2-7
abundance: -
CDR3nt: TGTGCCAGCAGCTTAGTGGCGGGCTACGAGCAGTACTTC
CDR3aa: CASSLVAGYEQYF

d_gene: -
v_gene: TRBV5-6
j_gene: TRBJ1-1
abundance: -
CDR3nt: TGTGCCAGCAGCCCGACATCTAACACTGAAGCTTTCTTT
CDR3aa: CASSPTSNTEAFF

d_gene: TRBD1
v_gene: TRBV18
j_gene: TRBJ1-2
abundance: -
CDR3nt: TGTGCCAGCTCACCTGGGACAGGCCGAAACTATGGCTACACCTTC
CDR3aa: CASSPGTGRNYGYTF

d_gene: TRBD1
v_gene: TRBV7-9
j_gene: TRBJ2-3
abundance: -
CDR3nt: TGTGCCAGCAGCCCCGACAGGGATCCCACAGATACGCAGTATTTT
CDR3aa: CASSPDRDPTDTQYF

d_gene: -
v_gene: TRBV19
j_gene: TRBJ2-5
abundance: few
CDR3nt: TGTGCCAGTAGTATGGGTAGCGGACCACAAGAGACCCAGTACTTC
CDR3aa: CASSMGSGPQETQYF

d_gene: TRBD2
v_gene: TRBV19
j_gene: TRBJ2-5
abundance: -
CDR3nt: TGTGCCAGTAGCCCCGGGAGGGTTGGAGAGACCCAGTACTTC
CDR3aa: CASSPGRVGETQYF

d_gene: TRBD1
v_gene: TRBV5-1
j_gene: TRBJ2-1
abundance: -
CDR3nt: TGCGCCAGCAGCCCTAGGGGGACAGGGAAGAGGGGTGAGCAGTTCTTC
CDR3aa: CASSPRGTGKRGEQFF

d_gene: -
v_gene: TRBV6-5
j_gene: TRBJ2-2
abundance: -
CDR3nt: TGTGCCAGCAGTTACTTACAGGCCATGAACACCGGGGAGCTGTTTTTT
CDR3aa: CASSYLQAMNTGELFF

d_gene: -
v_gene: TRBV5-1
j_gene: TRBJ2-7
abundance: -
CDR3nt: TGCGCCAGCAGCTTGGATACAGCTACTTTCCCCTACGAGCAGTACTTC
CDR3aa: CASSLDTATFPYEQYF

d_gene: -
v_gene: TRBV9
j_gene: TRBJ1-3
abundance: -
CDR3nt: TGTGCCAGCAGCAACCAAGCAGGGGCTCGCCGTAGAAACACCATATATTTT
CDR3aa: CASSNQAGARRRNTIYF

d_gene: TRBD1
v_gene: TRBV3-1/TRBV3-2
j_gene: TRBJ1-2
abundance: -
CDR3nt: TGTGCCAGCAGCCCCTCGGACAGGGAATACGGTGGCTACACCTTC
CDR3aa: CASSPSDREYGGYTF

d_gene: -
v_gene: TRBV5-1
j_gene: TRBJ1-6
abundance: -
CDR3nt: TGCGCCAGCAGCTTGGGGGAGAGAGTTTCACCCCTCCACTTT
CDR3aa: CASSLGERVSPLHF